This TCR beta chain was recovered during a study of identifying expanded T cells in peripheral blood. Germline V gene sequence: CDR1 SGHTA, CDR2 FQGNSA. This CDR3 region has 11 residues. V was shortened by 2 bases and J by 7 bases, with 5 bases between the two germline ends. Healthy donors had no documented immune events, such as infections, while sampled. Data came from immunoSEQ multiplex PCR; TCRdb stores just in-frame clones and leaves some out. The table records more than 95,000 clones, 84% of them present only once. Sequencing was carried out using blood. V gene TRBV7-2 combines with J gene TRBJ2-5, with unresolved D. The origin of this receptor is a person between 18 and 75 years old in good health. The CDR3 DNA sequence: TGTGCCAGCAGCTTATCAGGGACCCAGTACTTC. This codes for CASSLSGTQYF.